The T cell receptor (beta chain) under discussion was sequenced for a study of glioma-infiltrating T cells after dendritic cell vaccination. Study in general: Treatment, given 2003 to 2012, was autologous tumor lysate-pulsed dendritic cell vaccination.

Input was 2 to 2.5 ug genomic DNA, or all available if less. Libraries were prepared by immunoSEQ multiplex PCR; TCRdb keeps only in-frame clonotypes and omits some of them. Of some 78,000 clones listed, roughly 85% are singletons. V gave up 0 bases and J gave up 0 bases; unmatched junction bases: 7. CDR1 KGHSH and CDR2 LQKENI come from the germline V gene. The CDR3 covers 18 residues. Specified time point: after dendritic cell vaccination, including at tumor progression/relapse. Selection required adequate fresh-frozen tumor tissue plus more than two years' survival data. The sequenced sample was blood, obtained after dendritic cell vaccination. The chain joins TRBV18 to TRBJ2-5; 10 bases line up with TRBD2. This clonotype was sampled from a human donor with glioblastoma. CDR3 coding DNA: TGTGCCAGCTCACCACCGGTACTAGCGGGGTGGTACCAAGAGACCCAGTACTTC. Translating it yields CASSPPVLAGWYQETQYF. The variable domain in full, completed from reference TRBV18 and TRBJ2-5, reads NAGVMQNPRHLVRRRGQEARLRCSPMKGHSHVYWYRQLPEEGLKFMVYLQKENIIDESGMPKERFSAEFPKEGPSILRIQQVVRGDSAAYFCASSPPVLAGWYQETQYFGPGTRLLVL.